Presented here are 13 T cell receptor beta chains from one specimen sequenced in a study of beta chain features in type 1 diabetes. Study observations and caveats: Moderate yet significant TCRB CDR3 shortening was seen in Type 1 diabetes patients in all four CD4+ subsets.

Expressed TCRB transcripts were sequenced, since all the RNA that had been isolated was reverse transcribed. Produced via immunoSEQ multiplex PCR; TCRdb's table is partial and in-frame only. The sample holds 400,000 or so clones, around a tenth seen once. No antigen has been assigned to these receptors. The sample consisted of central memory CD4+ T cells from blood. The receptors originated from a man aged 30 to 45 with type 1 diabetes.

The chain couples TRBV7-3 to TRBJ2-1, with a weak D call TRBD2 (6 bases). V lost 2 bases, J lost 3 bases, and 11 bases lay in between. CDR3 size: 15 residues. The germline gives CDR1 SGHTA, CDR2 FQGTGA. The DNA for the CDR3 is TGTGCCAGCAGCTTAGGGACTGGAGACTACAATGAGCAGTTCTTC. It translates to CASSLGTGDYNEQFF.

As concerns this clone: The same CDR3 arises from other DNA sequences in this sample as well. The chain links TRBV7-2 to TRBJ2-5; TRBD2 matches at 8 bases. The CDR3 sequence is 14 residues long. V shed 1 base and J 3 bases; nucleotides not matched to a gene: 1. Germline V gene data show CDR1 as SGHTA and CDR2 as FQGNSA. CDR3 bases: TGTGCCAGCAGCTTAGTTAGCGGGAAAGAGACCCAGTACTTC. It codes for CASSLVSGKETQYF.

The chain uses TRBV5-1 and TRBJ2-1, with D perhaps TRBD1 or TRBD2 (6 bases each). The CDR3 has 14 residues. V was cut by 3 bases and J by 7 bases, with 14 bases left in between. CDR1 and CDR2 from the germline V gene are SGHRS and YFSETQ. The CDR3 coding sequence is TGCGCCAGCAGCTCAACTCAGGGGAGGAATGAGCAGTTCTTC. As protein: CASSSTQGRNEQFF.

This clone was observed many times. The chain uses TRBV2 and TRBJ2-1; possible D gene TRBD2, 6 bases. Trimming shortened V by 2 bases and J by 5 bases, and 10 bases separated the two germline ends. The CDR3 spans 14 residues. Germline-derived CDR1 and CDR2 are SNHLY and FYNNEI. The CDR3 bases are TGTGCCAGCAGTGAATGGAGGGACCACAATGAGCAGTTCTTC. Translating gives CASSEWRDHNEQFF.

The J gene is TRBJ2-7, the V gene TRBV5-1; D may correspond to TRBD1 or TRBD2 (5 bases each). CDR1 is SGHRS, CDR2 YFSETQ, per germline. CDR3 length equals 15 residues. Trimming took off 1 base at V and 2 bases at J, with 13 bases between the two ends. The CDR3 coding sequence is TGCGCCAGCAGCTTGACCGGGACGGCCACCTACGAGCAGTACTTC. Amino acids: CASSLTGTATYEQYF.

This clone was detected only a few times. The chain carries TRBV11-2 and TRBJ2-1, with D possibly TRBD1 on 6 matching bases. V was shortened by 4 bases and J by 4 bases, with 11 bases between the two germline ends. CDR3 length: 14 residues. CDR1 and CDR2 from the germline V gene are SGHAT and FQNNGV. The CDR3 loop reads CASSSVQGYNEQFF. For the CDR3, the DNA is TGTGCCAGCAGCTCGGTACAGGGTTACAATGAGCAGTTCTTC.

J is TRBJ2-7 and V is TRBV27, with 8 positions matching TRBD1. This CDR3 is 14 amino acids long. The germline V gene encodes CDR1 MNHEY and CDR2 SMNVEV (reference sequence). The junction had 3 bases not matched to a gene; V was cut back by 5 bases and J by 0 bases. CDR3 nucleotide sequence: TGTGCCAGCAGTACTACAGGGGGCTCCTACGAGCAGTACTTC. It specifies CASSTTGGSYEQYF.

The V gene is TRBV28, the J gene TRBJ2-4, with 10 positions matching TRBD2. V lost 6 bases, J lost 6 bases, and 11 bases stayed unmatched. The CDR3 totals 16 residues. The germline V gene has CDR1 MDHEN and CDR2 SYDVKM. The CDR3 sequence: CASSLTSGPGGNIQYF. CDR3 DNA sequence: TGTGCCAGCAGCTTGACTAGCGGGCCTGGGGGAAACATTCAGTACTTC.

This clone was detected only a few times. The J gene is TRBJ2-7, the V gene TRBV7-2; possible D gene TRBD2, 5 bases. V shed 5 bases and J shed 2 bases, with 10 bases lying between them. Per germline, CDR1 SGHTA and CDR2 FQGNSA. The CDR3 consists of 13 residues. The CDR3 reads CASSLGSAYEQYF. The CDR3 DNA sequence: TGTGCCAGCAGCCTGGGGAGCGCCTACGAGCAGTACTTC.

With respect to this clone: Other DNA sequences in this sample translate to the same CDR3. The V and J genes are TRBV28 and TRBJ2-7; TRBD1 is a possible D gene (6 bases). V was cut by 7 bases and J by 1 base, with 8 bases left in between. Germline V gene lookup returns CDR1 MDHEN and CDR2 SYDVKM. The CDR3 length is 12 residues. The CDR3 DNA sequence: TGTGCCAGCACCAGGGGATCCTACGAGCAGTACTTC. Residues: CASTRGSYEQYF.

In the case of this clone: With a much larger clone just one base away, this may be a read error. The CDR3: CASSQGYSNQPQHF. The DNA for the CDR3 is TGTGCCAGCAGCCAGGGATATAGCAATCAGCCCCAGCATTTT. The gene calls are TRBV25-1 and TRBJ1-5, with D possibly TRBD1 on 5 matching bases. Germline CDR1 and CDR2: MGHDK and SYGVNS. V lost 6 bases and J 0 bases, leaving 9 bases between the germline ends. This CDR3 is built from 14 residues.

Many counts were recorded for this clone. The chain has TRBV7-9 and TRBJ2-1; no clear D. The CDR3 is 13 amino acids. Trimming shortened V by 1 base and J by 6 bases, and 7 bases separated the two germline ends. CDR1 is SEHNR and CDR2 is FQNEAQ in the germline V gene (reference sequence). The CDR3 region is CASSLGGSNEQFF. CDR3 sequence (DNA): TGTGCCAGCAGCTTAGGGGGTTCCAATGAGCAGTTCTTC.

This clone occurred a few times. This rearrangement joins TRBV11-2 to TRBJ2-5, with 7 bases matching TRBD2. V was clipped by 5 bases and J by 5 bases; unmatched bases: 8. CDR1 is SGHAT, CDR2 FQNNGV, per germline. The CDR3 is 14 amino acids. This CDR3 is CASSRTSEGETQYF. The CDR3 bases are TGTGCCAGCAGCCGAACTAGCGAGGGGGAGACCCAGTACTTC.